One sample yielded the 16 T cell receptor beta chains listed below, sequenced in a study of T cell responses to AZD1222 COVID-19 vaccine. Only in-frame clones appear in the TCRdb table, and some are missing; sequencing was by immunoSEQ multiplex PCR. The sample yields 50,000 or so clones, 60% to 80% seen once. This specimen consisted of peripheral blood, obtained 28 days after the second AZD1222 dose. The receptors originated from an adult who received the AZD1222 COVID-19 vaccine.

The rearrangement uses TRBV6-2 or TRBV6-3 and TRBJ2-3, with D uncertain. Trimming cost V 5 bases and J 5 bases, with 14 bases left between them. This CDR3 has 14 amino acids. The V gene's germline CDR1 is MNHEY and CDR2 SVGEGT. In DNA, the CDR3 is TGTGCCAGCAGTAAGTTATGGCGCGGAGATACGCAGTATTTT. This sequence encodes CASSKLWRGDTQYF.

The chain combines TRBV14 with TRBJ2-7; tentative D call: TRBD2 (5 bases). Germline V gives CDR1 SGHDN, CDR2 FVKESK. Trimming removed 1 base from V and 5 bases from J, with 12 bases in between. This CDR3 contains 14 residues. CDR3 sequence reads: CASSQVLGSNEQYF. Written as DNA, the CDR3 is TGTGCCAGCAGCCAAGTACTAGGATCTAACGAGCAGTACTTC. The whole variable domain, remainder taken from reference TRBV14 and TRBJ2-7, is EAGVTQFPSHSVIEKGQTVTLRCDPISGHDNLYWYRRVMGKEIKFLLHFVKESKQDESGMPNNRFLAERTGGTYSTLKVQPAELEDSGVYFCASSQVLGSNEQYFGPGTRLTVT.

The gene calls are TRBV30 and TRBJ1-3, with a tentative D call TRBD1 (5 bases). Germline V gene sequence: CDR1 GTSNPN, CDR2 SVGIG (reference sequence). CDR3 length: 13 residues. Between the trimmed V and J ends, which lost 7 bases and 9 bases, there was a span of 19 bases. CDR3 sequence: CAFQESTGGTIYF. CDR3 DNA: TGTGCCTTCCAGGAATCGACCGGGGGCACCATATATTTT.

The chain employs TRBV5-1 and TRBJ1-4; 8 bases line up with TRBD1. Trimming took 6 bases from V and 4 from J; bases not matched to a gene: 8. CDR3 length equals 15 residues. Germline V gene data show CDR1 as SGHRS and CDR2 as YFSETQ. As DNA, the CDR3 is TGCGCCAGCACGCGGTCGGGACAGGATAATGAAAAACTGTTTTTT. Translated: CASTRSGQDNEKLFF.

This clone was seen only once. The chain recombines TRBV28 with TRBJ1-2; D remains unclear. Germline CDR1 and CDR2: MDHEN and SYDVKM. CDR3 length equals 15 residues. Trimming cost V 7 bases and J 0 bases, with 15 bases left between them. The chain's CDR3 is CASIEGSETNYGYTF. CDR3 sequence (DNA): TGTGCCAGCATTGAGGGTTCTGAAACTAACTATGGCTACACCTTC.

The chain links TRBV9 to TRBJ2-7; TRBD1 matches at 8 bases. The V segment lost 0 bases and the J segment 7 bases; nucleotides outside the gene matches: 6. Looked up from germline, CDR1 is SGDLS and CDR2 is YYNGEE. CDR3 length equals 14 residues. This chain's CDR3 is CASSVGPTGEEQYF. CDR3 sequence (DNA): TGTGCCAGCAGCGTAGGTCCGACAGGGGAGGAGCAGTACTTC. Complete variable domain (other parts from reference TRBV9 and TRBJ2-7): DSGVTQTPKHLITATGQRVTLRCSPRSGDLSVYWYQQSLDQGLQFLIQYYNGEERAKGNILERFSAQQFPDLHSELNLSSLELGDSALYFCASSVGPTGEEQYFGPGTRLTVT.

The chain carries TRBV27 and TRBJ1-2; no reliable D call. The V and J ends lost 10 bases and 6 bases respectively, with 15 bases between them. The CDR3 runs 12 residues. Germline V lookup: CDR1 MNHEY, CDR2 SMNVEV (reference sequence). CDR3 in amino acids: CAIFGNPHGYTF. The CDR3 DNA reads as TGTGCCATCTTCGGGAACCCCCATGGCTACACCTTC.

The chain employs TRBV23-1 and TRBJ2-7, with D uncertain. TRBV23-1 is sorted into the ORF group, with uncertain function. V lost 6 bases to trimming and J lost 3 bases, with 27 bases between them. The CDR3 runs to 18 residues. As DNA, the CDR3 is TGCGCCAGCAGCTTGCGAGTCAAGTTATTCAGGCCCTTCTACGAGCAGTACGTC. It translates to CASSLRVKLFRPFYEQYV.

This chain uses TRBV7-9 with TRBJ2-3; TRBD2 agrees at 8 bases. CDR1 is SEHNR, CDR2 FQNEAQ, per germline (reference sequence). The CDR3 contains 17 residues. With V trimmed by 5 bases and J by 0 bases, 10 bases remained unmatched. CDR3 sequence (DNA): TGTGCCAGCAGCCTGGGGTCAGCGGGAGTAAGCACAGATACGCAGTATTTT. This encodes CASSLGSAGVSTDTQYF.

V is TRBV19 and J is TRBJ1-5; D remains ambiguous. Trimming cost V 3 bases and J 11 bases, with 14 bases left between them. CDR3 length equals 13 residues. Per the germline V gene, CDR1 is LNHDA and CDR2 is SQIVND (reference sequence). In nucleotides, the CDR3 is TGTGCCAGTAGTATTACCCTAGGTGGGTCCCAGCATTTT. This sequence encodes CASSITLGGSQHF.

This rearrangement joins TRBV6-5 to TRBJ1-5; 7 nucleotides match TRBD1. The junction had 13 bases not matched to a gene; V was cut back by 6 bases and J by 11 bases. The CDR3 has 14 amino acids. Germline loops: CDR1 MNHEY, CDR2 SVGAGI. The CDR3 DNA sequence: TGTGCCAGCAGGGCCGGGACAGCCACTAGGACCCAGCATTTT. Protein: CASRAGTATRTQHF.

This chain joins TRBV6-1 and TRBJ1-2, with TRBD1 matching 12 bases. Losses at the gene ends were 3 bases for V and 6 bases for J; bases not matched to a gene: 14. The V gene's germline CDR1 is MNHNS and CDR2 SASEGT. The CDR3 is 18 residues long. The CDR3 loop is CASSDQRPGQGAWDGYTF. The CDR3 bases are TGTGCCAGCAGTGACCAGCGGCCGGGACAGGGGGCGTGGGATGGCTACACCTTC.

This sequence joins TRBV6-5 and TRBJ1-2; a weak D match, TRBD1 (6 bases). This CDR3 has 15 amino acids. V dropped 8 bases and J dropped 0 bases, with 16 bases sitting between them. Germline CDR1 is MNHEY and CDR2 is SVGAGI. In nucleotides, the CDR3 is TGTGCCAGCTGGGGGCAGATCATGGCTAACTATGGCTACACCTTC. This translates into CASWGQIMANYGYTF.

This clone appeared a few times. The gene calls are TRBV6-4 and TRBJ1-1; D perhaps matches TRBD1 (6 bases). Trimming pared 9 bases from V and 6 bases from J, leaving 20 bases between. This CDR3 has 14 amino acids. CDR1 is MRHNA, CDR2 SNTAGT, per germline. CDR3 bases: TGTGCCAGTCGCCCTAACCTGGACAGCCCTGAAGCTTTCTTT. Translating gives CASRPNLDSPEAFF.

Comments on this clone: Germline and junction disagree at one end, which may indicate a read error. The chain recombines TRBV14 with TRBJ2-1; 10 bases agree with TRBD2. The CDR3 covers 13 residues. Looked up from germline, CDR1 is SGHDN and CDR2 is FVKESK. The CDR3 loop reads CASSQQRGGGWVF. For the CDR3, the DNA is TGTGCCAGCAGCCAGCAGCGGGGGGGAGGTTGGGTCTTC.

The CDR3 spells CASSLVSFGQAQHF. The DNA of the CDR3 is TGTGCCAGCAGCTTAGTTTCCTTCGGGCAGGCCCAGCATTTT. The chain links TRBV7-8 to TRBJ1-5, with unresolved D. The germline V gene encodes CDR1 SGHVS and CDR2 FQNEAQ. The V gene lost 1 base and the J gene lost 11 bases, with 15 bases spanning the gap. The CDR3 length is 14 residues.